The rows below give T cell receptor beta chains drawn from one sample of a study of blood T cell repertoires in COVID-19. Sequencing used immunoSEQ multiplex PCR; TCRdb keeps in-frame clones, though not all of them. The sample records roughly 150,000 clones, about four fifths being singletons. Sequenced: peripheral blood. Receptors originate from an older man who had recovered from COVID-19. Both conserved end residues are part of each CDR3. Fields, in order: V gene, D gene, J gene, clone size, CDR3 protein, CDR3 DNA. A D gene is named only where the DNA matches it firmly. Expanded clones are given a class, and other clones once, few, many or no size at all.

TRBV27	-	TRBJ1-2	-	CASGPTGHYGYTF	TGTGCCAGCGGGCCTACCGGCCACTATGGCTACACCTTC
TRBV5-1	TRBD1	TRBJ1-5	-	CASSRTGTANQPQHF	TGCGCCAGCAGCCGTACCGGGACAGCTAATCAGCCCCAGCATTTT
TRBV28	-	TRBJ2-2	-	CASRQSLGELFF	TGTGCCAGCAGACAATCGCTCGGGGAGCTGTTTTTT
TRBV5-6	-	TRBJ1-2	-	CASSSGHLDYGYTF	TGTGCCAGCAGCTCCGGACATCTAGACTATGGCTACACCTTC
TRBV19	-	TRBJ2-1	once	CASTGLWAPNNEQFF	TGTGCCAGTACTGGGCTTTGGGCCCCTAACAATGAGCAGTTCTTC
TRBV5-1	TRBD1	TRBJ2-5	-	CASSPNRGETQYF	TGCGCCAGCAGCCCTAACAGGGGAGAGACCCAGTACTTC
TRBV6-5	TRBD1	TRBJ2-7	few	CASLDREEAYEQYF	TGTGCCAGCCTTGACAGGGAAGAAGCCTACGAGCAGTACTTC
TRBV20-1	-	TRBJ1-5	-	CSASSGVGQPQHF	TGCAGTGCTAGTTCAGGGGTGGGTCAGCCCCAGCATTTT
TRBV24-1	TRBD2	TRBJ2-1	-	CATSDSGLASSYNEQFF	TGTGCCACCAGTGATTCCGGACTAGCTAGCTCCTACAATGAGCAGTTCTTC
TRBV6-5	TRBD2	TRBJ2-1	-	CASSYSGTSYNEQFF	TGTGCCAGCAGTTACAGCGGGACCTCCTACAATGAGCAGTTCTTC
TRBV29-1	TRBD2	TRBJ2-5	-	CSVGGLAGDIETQYF	TGCAGCGTTGGAGGACTAGCGGGAGATATAGAGACCCAGTACTTC
TRBV12-3/TRBV12-4	-	TRBJ1-1	-	CASTTTVNTEAFF	TGTGCCAGCACCACGACAGTGAACACTGAAGCTTTCTTT
TRBV3-1/TRBV3-2	-	TRBJ1-6	few	CASSQVQGTNSPLHF	TGTGCCAGCAGCCAAGTTCAGGGGACCAATTCACCCCTCCACTTT
TRBV5-1	-	TRBJ2-1	once	CASSLASPGNEQFF	TGCGCCAGCAGCTTGGCTAGCCCTGGCAATGAGCAGTTCTTC
TRBV25-1	-	TRBJ2-7	-	CASSEQGYEQYF	TGTGCCAGCAGTGAACAGGGCTACGAGCAGTACTTC
TRBV28	TRBD1	TRBJ1-5	-	CASSFRWTGGSQPQHF	TGTGCCAGCAGTTTTCGTTGGACAGGGGGATCTCAGCCCCAGCATTTT
TRBV7-2	TRBD1	TRBJ1-5	few	CASSPGTGFMSNQPQHF	TGTGCCAGCAGTCCCGGGACAGGGTTTATGAGCAATCAGCCCCAGCATTTT
TRBV14	TRBD2	TRBJ2-2	-	CASSQGGLAAGELFF	TGTGCCAGCAGCCAAGGGGGACTAGCTGCCGGGGAGCTGTTTTTT
TRBV19	-	TRBJ1-6	-	CASSILGGPNSPLHF	TGTGCCAGTAGTATCCTCGGGGGGCCTAATTCACCCCTCCACTTT
TRBV10-3	-	TRBJ1-3	-	CAIKMTGSGNTIYF	TGTGCCATCAAAATGACAGGCTCTGGAAACACCATATATTTT
TRBV7-9	-	TRBJ2-1	-	CASSLAEFDEQFF	TGTGCCAGCAGCTTAGCGGAGTTCGATGAGCAGTTCTTC
TRBV5-4	TRBD1	TRBJ2-5	-	CASSLPGTGKETQYF	TGTGCCAGCAGCTTGCCCGGGACAGGGAAGGAGACCCAGTACTTC
TRBV28	TRBD1	TRBJ1-3	-	CASSLDRAGNTIYF	TGTGCCAGCAGTTTGGACAGGGCTGGAAACACCATATATTTT
TRBV28	-	TRBJ1-2	-	CASALATNYGYTF	TGTGCCAGCGCCCTAGCAACTAACTATGGCTACACCTTC